The TCR beta chain under discussion was sequenced for a study of neurological immune-mediated disorders. Study-level results: CDR3 amino acid sequences found in expanded clones were never shared across subjects, suggesting private repertoires in all groups.

This clonotype was seen many times. What it recognizes is unknown. As to time point: longitudinal time-point 3. By 5'RACE with 10-nucleotide random UMIs, the cDNA was made. TCRdb itself ran the 5' RACE reads through MiXCR, one entry per CDR3 protein. The sample has more than 50,000 distinct CDR3 sequences; roughly 8% are singletons. Trimming took 5 bases from V and 5 from J, leaving 18 bases between them. The germline V gene encodes CDR1 SGHTA and CDR2 FQGNSA. This CDR3 is built from 15 residues. The V gene is TRBV7-2, the J gene TRBJ1-1, with D perhaps TRBD1 (5 bases). This clonotype was sampled from a woman between 35 and 50 years old in good health. Source material: PBMCs. The DNA of the CDR3 is TGTGCCAGCAGCCCCCAAGGGACGGGTGGAACTGAAGCTTTCTTT. This encodes CASSPQGTGGTEAFF.